This TCR beta chain derives from a study of PD-1 blockade in mismatch repair-deficient tumors. Study-level background: Enrolled about 2013-2017, patients had progressing, pretreated mismatch repair-deficient cancers of more than ten types.

Mismatch repair deficiency was confirmed in all patients, by PCR or immunohistochemistry. Trimming took 4 bases from V and 5 from J, leaving 15 bases between them. This CDR3 spans 15 amino acids. Germline V gene data show CDR1 as MDHEN and CDR2 as SYDVKM. Data came from immunoSEQ multiplex PCR; TCRdb stores just in-frame clones and leaves some out. The sample shows about 19,000 clones, roughly 82% of them seen only once. Study conclusions and caveats: Tumor-resident clones, often absent from pretreatment blood, expanded after pembrolizumab and then contracted.

Note on this clone: Its antigen is still unknown.

This chain uses TRBV28 with TRBJ1-5; no clear D gene. The sequenced sample was PBMCs, obtained 52 weeks after starting pembrolizumab. This clonotype originated in an adult with mismatch repair-deficient cancer. For the CDR3, the DNA is TGTGCCAGCAGTTCCCCCCTTCGAGTACATCAGCCCCAGCATTTT. Translated: CASSSPLRVHQPQHF.